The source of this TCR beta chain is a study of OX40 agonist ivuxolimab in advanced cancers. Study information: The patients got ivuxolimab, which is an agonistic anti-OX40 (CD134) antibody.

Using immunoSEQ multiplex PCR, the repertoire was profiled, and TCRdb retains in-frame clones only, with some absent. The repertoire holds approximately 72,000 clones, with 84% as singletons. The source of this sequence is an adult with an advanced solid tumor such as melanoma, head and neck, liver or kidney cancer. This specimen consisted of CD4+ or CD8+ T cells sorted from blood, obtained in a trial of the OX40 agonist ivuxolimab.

DNA of the CDR3: TGTGCCACCCAGGACAGCAACACCGGGGAGCTGTTTTTT. It translates to CATQDSNTGELFF. The V gene is TRBV4-2, the J gene TRBJ2-2; a weak D match, TRBD1 (6 bases). Germline V CDR1 and CDR2: LGHNA, YNFKEQ. The CDR3 consists of 13 residues. V was cut by 10 bases and J by 2 bases, with 11 bases left in between.